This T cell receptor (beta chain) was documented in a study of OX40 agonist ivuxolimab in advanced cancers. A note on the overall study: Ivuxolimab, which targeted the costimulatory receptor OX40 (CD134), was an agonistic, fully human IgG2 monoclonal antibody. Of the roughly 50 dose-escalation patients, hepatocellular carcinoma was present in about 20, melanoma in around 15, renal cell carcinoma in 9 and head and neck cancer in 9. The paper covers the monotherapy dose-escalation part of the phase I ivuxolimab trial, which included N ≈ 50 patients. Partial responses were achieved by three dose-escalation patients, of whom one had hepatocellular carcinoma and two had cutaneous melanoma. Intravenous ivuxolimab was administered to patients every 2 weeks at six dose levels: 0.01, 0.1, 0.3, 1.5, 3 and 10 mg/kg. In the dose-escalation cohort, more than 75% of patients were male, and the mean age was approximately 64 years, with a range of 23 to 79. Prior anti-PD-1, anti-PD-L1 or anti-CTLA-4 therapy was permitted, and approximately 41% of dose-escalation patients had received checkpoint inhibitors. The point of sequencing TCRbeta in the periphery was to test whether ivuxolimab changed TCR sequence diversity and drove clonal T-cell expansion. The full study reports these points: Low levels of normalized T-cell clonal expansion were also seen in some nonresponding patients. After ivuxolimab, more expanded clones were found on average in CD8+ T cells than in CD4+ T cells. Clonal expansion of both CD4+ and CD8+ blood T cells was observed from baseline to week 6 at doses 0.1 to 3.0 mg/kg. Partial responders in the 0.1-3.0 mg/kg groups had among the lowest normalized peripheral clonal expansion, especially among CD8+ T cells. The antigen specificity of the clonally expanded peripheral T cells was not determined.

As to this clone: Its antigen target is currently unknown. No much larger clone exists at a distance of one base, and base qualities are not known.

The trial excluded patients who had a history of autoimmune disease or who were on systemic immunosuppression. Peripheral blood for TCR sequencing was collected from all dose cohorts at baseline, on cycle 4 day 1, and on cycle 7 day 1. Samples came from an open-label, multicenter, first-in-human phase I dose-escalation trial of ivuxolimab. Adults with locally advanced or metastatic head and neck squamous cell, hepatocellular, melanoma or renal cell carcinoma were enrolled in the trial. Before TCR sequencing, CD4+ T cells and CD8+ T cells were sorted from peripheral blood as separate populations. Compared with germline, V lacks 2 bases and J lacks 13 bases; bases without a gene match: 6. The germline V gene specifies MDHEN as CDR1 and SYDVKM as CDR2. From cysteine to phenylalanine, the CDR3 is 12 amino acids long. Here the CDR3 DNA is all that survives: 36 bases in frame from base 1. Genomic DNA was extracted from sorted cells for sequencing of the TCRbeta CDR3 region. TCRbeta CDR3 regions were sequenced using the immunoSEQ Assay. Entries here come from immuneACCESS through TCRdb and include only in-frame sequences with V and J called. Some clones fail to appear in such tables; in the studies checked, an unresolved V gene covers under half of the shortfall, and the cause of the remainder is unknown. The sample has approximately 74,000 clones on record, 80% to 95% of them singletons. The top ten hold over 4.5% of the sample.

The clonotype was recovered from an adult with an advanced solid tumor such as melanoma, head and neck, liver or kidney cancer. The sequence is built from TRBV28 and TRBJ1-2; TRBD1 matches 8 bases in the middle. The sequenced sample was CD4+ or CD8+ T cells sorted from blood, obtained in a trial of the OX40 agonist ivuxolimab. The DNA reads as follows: TGTGCCAGCAGTTTAGACAGGGGAACCAGCACCTTC. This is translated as CASSLDRGTSTF.